The clone carrying this T cell receptor beta chain was detected a few times. This sample stems from a study of spatial heterogeneity in lung cancer. Study context: Alpha-chain sequences were detected in numbers that were consistently lower than beta-chain sequences. Every unique TCR and UMI combination, on average, appeared more than ten times in raw reads.

Specified time point: sample taken at primary tumor resection. Unsorted whole RNA samples from tumor, nontumor lung or frozen PBMC were sequenced. Trimming removed 6 bases from V and 4 bases from J; junction bases left unmatched: 12. The CDR3 totals 16 residues. The V gene's germline CDR1 is DFQATT and CDR2 SNEGSKA (reference sequence). TCRdb recomputed calls from the 5' RACE reads with MiXCR, one row per CDR3 protein. The data hold approximately 92,000 distinct CDR3 sequences, with about 12% observed a single time. The sequences come from PBMCs, collected at surgery. The TCR was taken from a male donor with early-stage non-small cell lung cancer. This rearrangement joins TRBV20-1 to TRBJ2-2, with 9 bases identical to TRBD2. CDR3 bases: TGCAGTGCCCCGCGAGGGACTAGCTCGGCCACCGGGGAGCTGTTTTTT. Protein product: CSAPRGTSSATGELFF.